This entry is about one TCR beta chain. The entry originates in a study of blood T cell repertoires in COVID-19. The assay was immunoSEQ multiplex PCR, and TCRdb's table has in-frame clones only and misses some. The sample includes around 140,000 clones, around 80% of them seen just once. Germline CDR1 reads SGHRS; CDR2 reads YFSETQ. The CDR3 runs 16 residues. Trimming removed 6 bases from V and 2 bases from J; junction bases left unmatched: 12. The rearrangement links TRBV5-1 to TRBJ2-7; 9 bases fit TRBD1. This clonotype was obtained from a man in his forties with acute COVID-19. Sequenced input: PBMCs or T cells enriched from blood (not recorded which). CDR3 loop: CASNLHLGQGTYEQYF. The CDR3 region has the DNA TGCGCCAGCAACCTGCACCTCGGACAGGGGACCTACGAGCAGTACTTC. The full variable domain, in which reference TRBV5-1 and TRBJ2-7 provide the parts outside the CDR3, is KAGVTQTPRYLIKTRGQQVTLSCSPISGHRSVSWYQQTPGQGLQFLFEYFSETQRNKGNFPGRFSGRQFSNSRSEMNVSTLELGDSALYLCASNLHLGQGTYEQYFGPGTRLTVT.